What follows describes a single T cell receptor beta chain. Trimming left V 3 bases short and J 3 bases short, with 13 bases between. CDR1 and CDR2 (germline): SGHRS, YFSETQ. This CDR3 spans 14 amino acids. The data belong to a study of blood T cell repertoires in COVID-19. Participants, roughly 18 to 90 years old, spanned 24 US areas. The repertoire was sequenced with immunoSEQ multiplex PCR; TCRdb's copy has only in-frame clones and lacks some. This sample yields 200,000 to 250,000 clones, of which about nine tenths are seen a single time; over 3% belongs to the top ten. Sequenced material: PBMCs or T cells enriched from blood (not recorded which). This sequence was found in a woman aged 45 to 65 in a cohort exposed to, infected with or recovered from COVID-19 (not recorded which). The J gene is TRBJ2-7, the V gene TRBV5-1, with D perhaps matching TRBD1 (6 bases). The CDR3 coding sequence is TGCGCCAGCAGCTCACAGGGAACCTTCTACGAGCAGTACTTC. Its translation is CASSSQGTFYEQYF.